These 18 T cell receptor beta chains originate from one sample sequenced in a study of beta chain features in type 1 diabetes. Expressed TCRB transcripts got sequenced, as all isolated RNA was reverse transcribed. Measured with immunoSEQ multiplex PCR; TCRdb has only the in-frame clones, and not every one. This table holds about 270,000 clones, 13% to 15% found once. Sequenced: naive CD4+ T cells from blood. The receptors here all came from a woman between 35 and 50 years old in good health.

This rearrangement joins TRBV6-1 to TRBJ1-5; a weak D match, TRBD1 (6 bases). V was trimmed by 7 bases and J by 7 bases, leaving 14 bases between them. Germline-derived CDR1 and CDR2 are MNHNS and SASEGT. This CDR3 is 13 amino acids long. As DNA, the CDR3 is TGTGCCAGCACAGGGGCGAGCGTACAGCCCCAGCATTTT. It yields the protein CASTGASVQPQHF.

The chain is built from TRBV9 and TRBJ1-4; the D gene is possibly TRBD1 (6 bases). V was trimmed by 0 bases and J by 2 bases, leaving 17 bases between them. The CDR3 sequence is 18 residues long. Germline lookup yields CDR1 SGDLS and CDR2 YYNGEE. The CDR3 DNA reads TGTGCCAGCAGCGTAGCTCCCCAGGGAAGGGGGACTAATGAAAAACTGTTTTTT. Its translation: CASSVAPQGRGTNEKLFF.

J is TRBJ1-5 and V is TRBV18; 9 nucleotides agree with TRBD1. Germline-derived CDR1 and CDR2 are KGHSH and LQKENI. The CDR3 is made up of 16 amino acids. V lost 2 bases and J lost 10; bases outside the gene matches: 12. The CDR3 sequence is CASSPTGTGHPQPQHF. The CDR3, as DNA: TGTGCCAGCTCACCAACCGGGACAGGGCACCCCCAACCCCAGCATTTT.

This clone was seen only a few times. This rearrangement joins TRBV7-2 to TRBJ1-2; D is perhaps TRBD1 (5 bases). CDR3 length: 16 residues. The V gene's germline CDR1 is SGHTA and CDR2 FQGNSA. The germline V and J ends were trimmed by 5 bases and 6 bases, with 22 bases remaining between them. The CDR3 DNA reads TGTGCCAGCAGCGCACAAGCTAGTCCAGGGTATAATGGCTACACCTTC. Amino acid sequence: CASSAQASPGYNGYTF.

The chain employs TRBV7-2 and TRBJ2-5, with D unresolved. The CDR3 consists of 16 residues. V gave up 0 bases and J gave up 4 bases, with 15 bases separating them. The V gene's germline CDR1 is SGHTA and CDR2 FQGNSA. CDR3 protein: CASSLASTPRSETQYF. DNA of the CDR3: TGTGCCAGCAGCTTAGCAAGCACACCGAGGTCAGAGACCCAGTACTTC. Looking up the rest from reference TRBV7-2 and TRBJ2-5 gives the full variable domain: GAGVSQSPSNKVTEKGKDVELRCDPISGHTALYWYRQSLGQGLEFLIYFQGNSAPDKSGLPSDRFSAERTGGSVSTLTIQRTQQEDSAVYLCASSLASTPRSETQYFGPGTRLLVL.

This clone was detected a few times. The J gene is TRBJ1-1, the V gene TRBV11-2; possible D gene TRBD1, 6 bases. This CDR3 spans 16 amino acids. Germline CDR1 is SGHAT and CDR2 is FQNNGV. Trimming removed 1 base at V and 0 bases at J, with 12 bases between. CDR3 bases: TGTGCCAGCAGCTTAGCCGGGCAGGGGCTGAACACTGAAGCTTTCTTT. This gives the protein CASSLAGQGLNTEAFF.

This rearrangement joins TRBV27 to TRBJ2-5, with 7 bases fitting TRBD1. The DNA end is a closer match to TRBJ2-7, so the J assignment may be wrong. Germline lookup yields CDR1 MNHEY and CDR2 SMNVEV (reference sequence). This CDR3 is 14 amino acids long. CDR3 sequence: CASSFRDSSYEQYF. Here the CDR3 DNA reads TGTGCCAGCAGCTTCCGGGACAGTTCCTACGAGCAGTACTTC.

The rearrangement uses TRBV6-6 and TRBJ1-6; 10 bases agree with TRBD1. V shed 5 bases, J shed 6 bases, and the junction held 7 bases outside the gene matches. The length of the CDR3 is 16 residues. Germline lookup yields CDR1 MNHNY and CDR2 SVGAGI (reference sequence). The CDR3 DNA follows: TGTGCCAGCAGTAGCCTGGGACAGGGGTCTAATTCACCCCTCCACTTT. Protein sequence: CASSSLGQGSNSPLHF.

This clone has more than one count but fewer than ten. This chain uses TRBV9 with TRBJ2-1; 11 positions agree with TRBD2. With V trimmed by 0 bases and J by 3 bases, 2 bases remained unmatched. This CDR3 has 16 amino acids. Germline CDR1 is SGDLS and CDR2 is YYNGEE. CDR3: CASSVGLAGGYNEQFF. The CDR3 nucleotides read TGTGCCAGCAGCGTAGGTCTAGCGGGGGGCTACAATGAGCAGTTCTTC.

This clone was picked up a small number of times. The junction departs from germline at one end; a sequencing error may be responsible. The chain employs TRBV4-2 and TRBJ2-6, with D tentatively TRBD1 (5 bases). Looked up from germline, CDR1 is LGHNA and CDR2 is YNFKEQ. The CDR3 covers 17 residues. The CDR3 reads CASSHGDRFSAANVLTF. For the CDR3, the DNA is TGTGCCAGCAGCCACGGAGACAGATTTTCTGCGGCCAACGTCCTGACTTTC.

This chain joins TRBV7-2 and TRBJ2-1, with 7 nucleotides matching TRBD2. The CDR3 covers 15 residues. J was trimmed by 2 bases and V by 4 bases; bases with no gene match: 5. Per the germline V gene, CDR1 is SGHTA and CDR2 is FQGNSA. The CDR3 region is CASSSGGTAYNEQFF. The DNA for the CDR3 is TGTGCCAGCAGCTCCGGGGGGACCGCCTACAATGAGCAGTTCTTC.

CDR3 sequence: CASSLGAITDTQYF. For the CDR3, the DNA is TGTGCCAGCAGCTTAGGAGCAATAACAGATACGCAGTATTTT. V gene TRBV7-2 combines with J gene TRBJ2-3, with D unclear. The CDR3 is made up of 14 amino acids. Trimming left V 1 base short and J 3 bases short, with 8 bases between. The germline V gene has CDR1 SGHTA and CDR2 FQGNSA.

The table lists this clone with a few counts. The chain recombines TRBV10-3 with TRBJ1-2; tentatively, D is TRBD1 (5 bases). V was shortened by 4 bases and J by 6 bases, with 15 bases between the two germline ends. In germline, CDR1 is ENHRY, CDR2 SYGVKD. The CDR3 runs to 14 residues. CDR3 residues: CAISGDSSIDGYTF. For the CDR3, the DNA is TGTGCCATCAGTGGCGACAGTTCAATCGATGGCTACACCTTC.

The rearrangement uses TRBV19 and TRBJ1-2, with D tentatively TRBD1 (6 bases). Germline V gives CDR1 LNHDA, CDR2 SQIVND (reference sequence). Trimming stripped 6 bases from V and 6 bases from J, with 17 bases between. This CDR3 is built from 14 residues. This chain's CDR3 is CASRGARGEDGYTF. DNA of the CDR3: TGTGCCAGTAGGGGGGCCAGGGGAGAGGATGGCTACACCTTC.

This clone has only a few counts. This chain connects TRBV25-1 to TRBJ2-7; 8 nucleotides line up with TRBD1. V gave up 7 bases and J gave up 3 bases; unmatched junction bases: 8. Germline assignment: CDR1 MGHDK and CDR2 SYGVNS. CDR3 length equals 14 residues. DNA of the CDR3: TGTGCCAGCATACCAGGGACAGGCCTCTACGAGCAGTACTTC. Translated: CASIPGTGLYEQYF.

This clone came up once. This chain uses TRBV27 with TRBJ2-4; TRBD2 aligns across 11 bases. The junction had 2 bases not matched to a gene; V was cut back by 6 bases and J by 1 base. CDR3 size: 15 residues. From germline, CDR1 is MNHEY and CDR2 SMNVEV (reference sequence). The CDR3 nucleotides are TGTGCCAGCAGACTAGCGGGGGCCGCCAAAAACATTCAGTACTTC. It codes for CASRLAGAAKNIQYF.

The J gene is TRBJ2-1, the V gene TRBV7-9; D perhaps matches TRBD2 (5 bases). This CDR3 contains 17 residues. V was clipped by 1 base and J by 3 bases, with 16 bases between them. The germline gives CDR1 SEHNR, CDR2 FQNEAQ (reference sequence). The CDR3 is CASSLVVLASNYNEQFF. The CDR3 DNA reads as TGTGCCAGCAGCTTAGTGGTGTTGGCTAGCAACTACAATGAGCAGTTCTTC. The variable domain in full, with the rest retrieved from reference TRBV7-9 and TRBJ2-1, is DTGVSQNPRHKITKRGQNVTFRCDPISEHNRLYWYRQTLGQGPEFLTYFQNEAQLEKSRLLSDRFSAERPKGSFSTLEIQRTEQGDSAMYLCASSLVVLASNYNEQFFGPGTRLTVL.

The chain links TRBV10-1 to TRBJ1-2; tentatively, D is TRBD1 (6 bases). The CDR3 contains 15 residues. The V gene's germline CDR1 is WNHNN and CDR2 SYGVQD (reference sequence). Trimming pared 3 bases from V and 3 bases from J, leaving 14 bases between. The CDR3 reads CASSDATGSHYGYTF. CDR3 coding DNA: TGCGCCAGCAGTGATGCGACAGGTTCTCACTATGGCTACACCTTC.